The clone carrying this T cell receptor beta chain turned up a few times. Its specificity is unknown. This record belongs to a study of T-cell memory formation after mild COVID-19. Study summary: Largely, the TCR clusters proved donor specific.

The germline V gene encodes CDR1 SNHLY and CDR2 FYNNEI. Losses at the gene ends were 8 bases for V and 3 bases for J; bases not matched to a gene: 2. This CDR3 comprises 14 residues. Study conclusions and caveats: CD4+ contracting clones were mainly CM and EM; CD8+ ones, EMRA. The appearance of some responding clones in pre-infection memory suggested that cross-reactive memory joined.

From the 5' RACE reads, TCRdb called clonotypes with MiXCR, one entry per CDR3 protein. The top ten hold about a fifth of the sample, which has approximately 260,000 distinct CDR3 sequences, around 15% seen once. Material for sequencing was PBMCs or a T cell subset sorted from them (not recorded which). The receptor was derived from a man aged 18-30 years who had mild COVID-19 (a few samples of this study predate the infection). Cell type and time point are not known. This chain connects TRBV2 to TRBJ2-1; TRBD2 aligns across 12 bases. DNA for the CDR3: TGTGCCAGCCTACTAGCGGGGGGCTACAATGAGCAGTTCTTC. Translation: CASLLAGGYNEQFF.